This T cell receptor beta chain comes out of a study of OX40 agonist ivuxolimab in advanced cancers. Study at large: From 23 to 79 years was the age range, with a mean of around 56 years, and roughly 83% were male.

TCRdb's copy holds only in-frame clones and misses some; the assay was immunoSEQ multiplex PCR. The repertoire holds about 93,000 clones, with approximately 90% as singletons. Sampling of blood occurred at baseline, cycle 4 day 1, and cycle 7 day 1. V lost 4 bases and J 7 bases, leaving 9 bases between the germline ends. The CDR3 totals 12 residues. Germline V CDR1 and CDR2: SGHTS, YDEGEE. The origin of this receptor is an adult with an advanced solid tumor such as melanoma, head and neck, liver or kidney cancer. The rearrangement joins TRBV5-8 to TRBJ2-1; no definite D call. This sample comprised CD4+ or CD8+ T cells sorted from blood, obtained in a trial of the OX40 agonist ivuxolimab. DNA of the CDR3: TGTGCCAGCAGCGCGCGCCGAAATGAGCAGTTCTTC. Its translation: CASSARRNEQFF.